This T cell receptor (beta chain) was captured in a study of blood T cells in healthy people across ages. Study-wide findings and caveats: Per million T cells, the diversity of TCR beta decreased roughly linearly as age advanced.

Turning to this clonotype: As yet, its antigen is unknown.

Combining a sample-barcoded 5' primer with a J-beta primer mix, a second PCR ran for roughly 7 to 11 cycles. TCRdb redid the calling of the 5' RACE reads with MiXCR, one entry per CDR3 protein. This table holds roughly 800,000 distinct CDR3 sequences, about three fifths found once. Extractions gave at least 5.5 micrograms of total RNA per sample. From germline, CDR1 is SGHDT and CDR2 YYEEEE. The CDR3 loop spans 15 amino acids. V lost 2 bases to trimming and J lost 3 bases; unmatched junction nucleotides: 6. The origin of this receptor is a man younger than 40 in good health. The sample consisted of blood. V is TRBV5-6 and J is TRBJ2-7, with TRBD2 matching 9 bases. The CDR3 reads CASSFPSGNNYEQYF. As DNA, the CDR3 is TGTGCCAGCAGCTTCCCTAGCGGGAATAACTACGAGCAGTACTTC.